The source of this T cell receptor beta chain is a study of cytomegalovirus exposure and HLA in healthy donors. General study results and limits: Roughly uniform sequencing depth across donors was assumed, possibly incorrectly. Highly shared variants forming one cluster were likely a sequencing artifact. Exclusion applied to some V segments, including TRBV6-2 and TRBV6-3, as they were indistinguishable.

A multiplex PCR was run with 60 Vbeta primers and 13 Jbeta primers. Data came from immunoSEQ multiplex PCR; TCRdb stores just in-frame clones and leaves some out. In the table there are more than 200,000 clones, about 79% of which are singletons. The CDR3 is made up of 16 amino acids. Trimming stripped 2 bases from V and 0 bases from J, with 11 bases between. Germline CDR1 reads SEHNR; CDR2 reads FQNEAQ (reference sequence). Comments on this clone: Antigen specificity is unknown.

The sequenced sample was PBMCs. This receptor was taken from a young man in good health and CMV-seronegative. The genes are TRBV7-9 and TRBJ2-1; no firm D call. CDR3 sequence reads: CASSLLRLSSYNEQFF. As DNA, the CDR3 is TGTGCCAGCAGCTTACTGCGGCTAAGCTCCTACAATGAGCAGTTCTTC.